This is a list of T cell receptor beta chains from one sample in a study of vaccination and CD4 T cells after COVID-19. TCRdb re-analysed the PCR reads in MiXCR, keeping a single row per CDR3 protein. The sample lists approximately 13,000 distinct CDR3 sequences; roughly three fifths were seen once. For these receptors, no antigen is known. The specimen sequenced was CD4+ T cells from blood, cultured in vitro. The receptors shown here come from a human donor who had recovered from COVID-19. Both conserved end residues are part of each CDR3. Each record gives: J gene, V gene, clone size, D gene, CDR3 protein, CDR3 DNA. The D gene is left open where the match is weak. Clone size appears in some rows only: once, few, many, or a class for an expanded clone.

j_gene: TRBJ1-5
v_gene: TRBV6-2/TRBV6-3
abundance: .
d_gene: TRBD1
CDR3aa: CASSPRQGNLAYSNQPQHF
CDR3nt: TGTGCCAGCAGCCCCCGACAGGGGAATCTGGCGTATAGCAATCAGCCCCAGCATTTT

j_gene: TRBJ1-5
v_gene: TRBV28
abundance: medium-sized
d_gene: TRBD1
CDR3aa: CASSSSGQGTYSNQPQHF
CDR3nt: TGTGCCAGCAGTTCATCGGGACAGGGAACTTATAGCAATCAGCCCCAGCATTTT

j_gene: TRBJ2-3
v_gene: TRBV6-1
abundance: few
d_gene: .
CDR3aa: CASSPGTPPDTQYF
CDR3nt: TGTGCCAGCAGCCCCGGGACCCCCCCAGATACGCAGTATTTT

j_gene: TRBJ1-5
v_gene: TRBV10-2
abundance: .
d_gene: TRBD1
CDR3aa: CASSESTGTGGRQPQHF
CDR3nt: TGCGCCAGCAGTGAATCGACCGGGACAGGGGGTCGTCAGCCCCAGCATTTT

j_gene: TRBJ1-4
v_gene: TRBV6-1
abundance: .
d_gene: TRBD1
CDR3aa: CASRVQGKEKLFF
CDR3nt: TGTGCCAGCAGAGTACAGGGGAAAGAAAAACTGTTTTTT

j_gene: TRBJ1-2
v_gene: TRBV7-2
abundance: .
d_gene: TRBD1
CDR3aa: CASSPRDSAYGYTF
CDR3nt: TGTGCCAGCAGCCCCCGGGACAGTGCCTATGGCTACACCTTC

j_gene: TRBJ1-1
v_gene: TRBV7-9
abundance: .
d_gene: .
CDR3aa: CASSLEGNTEAFF
CDR3nt: TGTGCCAGCAGCTTAGAAGGGAACACTGAAGCTTTCTTT

j_gene: TRBJ1-2
v_gene: TRBV20-1
abundance: few
d_gene: .
CDR3aa: CSARGIDLNYGYTF
CDR3nt: TGCAGTGCTAGAGGCATCGACCTGAACTATGGCTACACCTTC

j_gene: TRBJ2-2
v_gene: TRBV20-1
abundance: .
d_gene: .
CDR3aa: CSAARRAGGGTGELFF
CDR3nt: TGCAGTGCTGCCAGGCGGGCAGGGGGGGGCACCGGGGAGCTGTTTTTT

j_gene: TRBJ1-5
v_gene: TRBV6-1
abundance: .
d_gene: .
CDR3aa: CASREGGNQPQHF
CDR3nt: TGTGCCAGCCGGGAGGGGGGTAATCAGCCCCAGCATTTT

j_gene: TRBJ2-7
v_gene: TRBV30
abundance: .
d_gene: .
CDR3aa: CAWSKGRDEQYF
CDR3nt: TGTGCCTGGAGTAAGGGCAGGGACGAGCAGTACTTC

j_gene: TRBJ2-7
v_gene: TRBV7-8
abundance: few
d_gene: .
CDR3aa: CASSSTTSYEQYF
CDR3nt: TGTGCCAGCAGCTCGACAACATCCTACGAGCAGTACTTC

j_gene: TRBJ1-2
v_gene: TRBV20-1
abundance: .
d_gene: TRBD1
CDR3aa: CSATTGGSYGYTF
CDR3nt: TGCAGTGCAACGACAGGGGGGTCTTATGGCTACACCTTC

j_gene: TRBJ2-5
v_gene: TRBV20-1
abundance: .
d_gene: .
CDR3aa: CSAREGRLQTQYF
CDR3nt: TGCAGTGCTAGGGAGGGTCGGTTACAGACCCAGTACTTC

j_gene: TRBJ1-4
v_gene: TRBV6-1
abundance: .
d_gene: .
CDR3aa: CASSLRTNEKLFF
CDR3nt: TGTGCCAGCAGCCTCAGGACTAATGAAAAACTGTTTTTT

j_gene: TRBJ1-6
v_gene: TRBV6-1
abundance: few
d_gene: TRBD1
CDR3aa: CASSLTGTVTSPLHF
CDR3nt: TGTGCCAGCAGTCTAACCGGGACAGTAACTTCACCCCTCCACTTT

j_gene: TRBJ2-6
v_gene: TRBV15
abundance: .
d_gene: .
CDR3aa: CATSRDLSGANVLTF
CDR3nt: TGTGCCACCAGCAGAGATCTCTCTGGGGCCAACGTCCTGACTTTC

j_gene: TRBJ2-7
v_gene: TRBV20-1
abundance: medium-sized
d_gene: TRBD1
CDR3aa: CSASGTGDATSYEQYF
CDR3nt: TGCAGTGCTTCCGGGACAGGGGACGCAACCTCCTACGAGCAGTACTTC

j_gene: TRBJ1-5
v_gene: TRBV7-2
abundance: .
d_gene: .
CDR3aa: CASSLNRRFRPQHF
CDR3nt: TGTGCCAGCAGCTTAAATCGGCGGTTTAGGCCCCAGCATTTT

j_gene: TRBJ1-4
v_gene: TRBV28
abundance: .
d_gene: TRBD1
CDR3aa: CASSGTVNEKLFF
CDR3nt: TGTGCCAGCAGTGGGACAGTTAATGAAAAACTGTTTTTT

j_gene: TRBJ1-5
v_gene: TRBV19
abundance: few
d_gene: TRBD1
CDR3aa: CASRTETGGYQPQHF
CDR3nt: TGTGCCAGTAGGACGGAGACAGGGGGCTATCAGCCCCAGCATTTT

j_gene: TRBJ1-1
v_gene: TRBV12-3/TRBV12-4
abundance: few
d_gene: .
CDR3aa: CASSFQATNTEAFF
CDR3nt: TGTGCCAGCAGTTTTCAAGCGACGAACACTGAAGCTTTCTTT